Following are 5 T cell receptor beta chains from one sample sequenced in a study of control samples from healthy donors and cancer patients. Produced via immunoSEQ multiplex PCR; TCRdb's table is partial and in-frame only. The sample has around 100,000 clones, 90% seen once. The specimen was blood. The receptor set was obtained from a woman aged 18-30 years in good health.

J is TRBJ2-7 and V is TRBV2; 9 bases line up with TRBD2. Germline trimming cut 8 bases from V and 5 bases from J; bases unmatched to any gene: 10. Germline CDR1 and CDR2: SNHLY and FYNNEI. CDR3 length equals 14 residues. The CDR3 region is CASGLLAGADEQYF. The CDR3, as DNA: TGTGCCAGCGGATTATTAGCGGGGGCGGACGAGCAGTACTTC.

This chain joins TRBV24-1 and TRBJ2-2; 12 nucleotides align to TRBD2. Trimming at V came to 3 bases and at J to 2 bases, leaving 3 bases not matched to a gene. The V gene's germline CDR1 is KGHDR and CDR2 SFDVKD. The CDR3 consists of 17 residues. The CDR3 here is CATSDRTSGANTGELFF. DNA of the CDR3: TGTGCCACCAGTGATCGGACTAGCGGGGCCAACACCGGGGAGCTGTTTTTT.

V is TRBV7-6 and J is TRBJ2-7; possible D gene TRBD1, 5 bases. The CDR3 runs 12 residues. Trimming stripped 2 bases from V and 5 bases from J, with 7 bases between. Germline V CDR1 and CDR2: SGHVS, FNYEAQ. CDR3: CASSLIGDEQYF. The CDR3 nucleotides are TGTGCCAGCAGCTTAATAGGGGACGAGCAGTACTTC. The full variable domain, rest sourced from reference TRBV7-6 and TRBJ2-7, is GAGVSQSPRYKVTKRGQDVALRCDPISGHVSLYWYRQALGQGPEFLTYFNYEAQQDKSGLPNDRFSAERPEGSISTLTIQRTEQRDSAMYRCASSLIGDEQYFGPGTRLTVT.

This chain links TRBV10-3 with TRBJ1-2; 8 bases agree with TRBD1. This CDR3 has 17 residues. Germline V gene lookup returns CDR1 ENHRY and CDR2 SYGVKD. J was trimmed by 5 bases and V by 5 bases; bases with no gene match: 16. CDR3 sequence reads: CAISSLNGTGGWYGYTF. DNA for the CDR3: TGTGCCATCAGTTCTCTAAACGGGACAGGAGGGTGGTATGGCTACACCTTC.

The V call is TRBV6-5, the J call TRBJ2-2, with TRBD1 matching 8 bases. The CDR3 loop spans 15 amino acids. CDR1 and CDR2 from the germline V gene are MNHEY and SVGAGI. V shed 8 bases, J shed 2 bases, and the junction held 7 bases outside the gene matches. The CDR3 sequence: CASGIQGANTGELFF. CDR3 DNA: TGTGCCAGCGGAATTCAGGGGGCCAACACCGGGGAGCTGTTTTTT.